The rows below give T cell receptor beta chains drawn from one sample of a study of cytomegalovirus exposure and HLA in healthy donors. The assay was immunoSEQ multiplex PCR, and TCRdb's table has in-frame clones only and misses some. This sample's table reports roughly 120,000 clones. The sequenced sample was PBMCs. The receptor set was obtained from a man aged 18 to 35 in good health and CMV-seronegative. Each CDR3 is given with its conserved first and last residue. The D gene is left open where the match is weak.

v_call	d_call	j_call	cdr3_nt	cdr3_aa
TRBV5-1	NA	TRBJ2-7	TGCGCCAGCAGCTCGCCGGGAAACTCCTACGAGCAGTACTTC	CASSSPGNSYEQYF
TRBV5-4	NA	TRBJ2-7	TGTGCCAGCAGCTTTACCGGTAACTACGAGCAGTACTTC	CASSFTGNYEQYF
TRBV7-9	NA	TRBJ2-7	TGTGCCAGCAGCCCTCGGGGGACAGCGAACTACGAGCAGTACTTC	CASSPRGTANYEQYF
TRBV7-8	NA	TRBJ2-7	TGTGCCACCACAGGGTTTAGCTCCTACGAGCAGTACTTC	CATTGFSSYEQYF
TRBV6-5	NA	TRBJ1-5	TGTGCCAGCAGTTCGGGGGGCCGTAATCAGCCCCAGCATTTT	CASSSGGRNQPQHF
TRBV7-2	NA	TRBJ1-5	TGTGCCAGCAGCTTAACAGGAATGAGCAATCAGCCCCAGCATTTT	CASSLTGMSNQPQHF
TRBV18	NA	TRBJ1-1	TGTGCCAGCTCACCCGACAACTTGAACACTGAAGCTTTCTTT	CASSPDNLNTEAFF
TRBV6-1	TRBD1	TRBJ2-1	TGTGCCAGCGCCCCGACAGGGGGCATCGATGAGCAGTTCTTC	CASAPTGGIDEQFF
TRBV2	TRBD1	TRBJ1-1	TGTGCCAGCAGAGTACAGGGGTTGTCGACTGAAGCTTTCTTT	CASRVQGLSTEAFF
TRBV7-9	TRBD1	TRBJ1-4	TGTGCCAGCAGCTTGAGTGGGACAGAGGGTGAAAAACTGTTTTTT	CASSLSGTEGEKLFF
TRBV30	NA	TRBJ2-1	TGTGCCTGGTGTCAGGGGATATACAATGAGCAGTTCTTC	CAWCQGIYNEQFF
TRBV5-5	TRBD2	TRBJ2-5	TGTGCCAGCAGCTTGAAATTCACTAGCGGGAGTGTGGAGACCCAGTACTTC	CASSLKFTSGSVETQYF
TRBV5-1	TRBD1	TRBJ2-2	TGCGCCAGCCGTCGGCCGGGACAGGGTTCGAACACCGGGGAGCTGTTTTTT	CASRRPGQGSNTGELFF
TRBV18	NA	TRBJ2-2	TGTGCCAGTTCACCAAACAGGGACCAACCCGGGGAGCTGTTTTTT	CASSPNRDQPGELFF
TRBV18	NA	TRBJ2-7	TGTGCCAGCTCACTCTCGTCCTACGAGCAGTACTTC	CASSLSSYEQYF
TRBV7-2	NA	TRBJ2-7	TGTGCCAGCAGCTGGACGACAGCCGAGCAGTACTTC	CASSWTTAEQYF
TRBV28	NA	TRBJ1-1	TGTGCCAGCAGTCCAAGCCCCAACACTGAAGCTTTCTTT	CASSPSPNTEAFF
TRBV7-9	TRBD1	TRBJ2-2	TGTGCCAGCAGCCCGCAGGGGGACACCGGGGAGCTGTTTTTT	CASSPQGDTGELFF
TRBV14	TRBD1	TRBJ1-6	TGTGCCAGCAGCCAAGTATCCTGGGCAGGGGGAACCCTCCACTTT	CASSQVSWAGGTLHF
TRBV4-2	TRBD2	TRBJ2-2	TGTGCCAGCAGCCCCGTAGCGGGGGGCCACACCGGGGAGCTGTTTTTT	CASSPVAGGHTGELFF
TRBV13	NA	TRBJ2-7	TGTGCCAGCAGCGGAACAGATGGCGAGCAGTACTTC	CASSGTDGEQYF
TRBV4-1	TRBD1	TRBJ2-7	TGCGCCAGCAGCCAAGTTCCTTCCGAGACAGGGATCCGCGAGCAGTACTTC	CASSQVPSETGIREQYF
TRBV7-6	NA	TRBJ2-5	TGTGCCAGCAGCTTAAGACAGCAAGAGACCCAGTACTTC	CASSLRQQETQYF
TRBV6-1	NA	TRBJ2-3	TGTGCCAGCAGTGAAGTGGCGGGGAGCACAGATACGCAGTATTTT	CASSEVAGSTDTQYF
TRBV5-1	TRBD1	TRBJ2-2	TGCGCCAGCAGCTTGGGGACAGGGGTTGGCACCGGGGAGCTGTTTTTT	CASSLGTGVGTGELFF
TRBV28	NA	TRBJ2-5	TGTGCCAGCACCCGGAGTCTACCACAAGAGACCCAGTACTTC	CASTRSLPQETQYF
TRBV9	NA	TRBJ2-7	TGTGCCAGCAGCGTAGGTGCCTTCAGCTCCTACGAGCAGTACTTC	CASSVGAFSSYEQYF
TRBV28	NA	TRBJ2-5	TGTGCCAGCAGCTCTACGTTTACCCAAGAGACCCAGTACTTC	CASSSTFTQETQYF
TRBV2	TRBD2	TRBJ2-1	TGTGCCAGCAGGACTAGCGGGACTTACAATGAGCAGTTCTTC	CASRTSGTYNEQFF
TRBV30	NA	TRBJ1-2	TGTGCCTGGAGTGTAATGGGGAGCTATGGCTACACCTTC	CAWSVMGSYGYTF
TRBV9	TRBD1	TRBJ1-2	TGTGCCAGCAGTACAGGGGCCTATGGCTACACCTTC	CASSTGAYGYTF
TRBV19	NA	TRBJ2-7	TGTGCCACCCGTTCTATGGGCAGCTACGAGCAGTACTTC	CATRSMGSYEQYF
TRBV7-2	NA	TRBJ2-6	TGTGCCAGCAGCTTTGCGCAATACTCTGGGGCCAACGTCCTGACTTTC	CASSFAQYSGANVLTF
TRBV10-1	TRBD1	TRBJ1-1	TGCGCCAGCAGACTTTCACAGGGGTCAGAAGCTTTCTTT	CASRLSQGSEAFF
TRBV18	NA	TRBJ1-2	TGTGCCAGCTCACCACAAGGACAGCTGGGCTACACCTTC	CASSPQGQLGYTF
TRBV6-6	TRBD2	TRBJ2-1	TGTGCCAGCAGTGACTTAGCGGGCAGGTTCTACAATGAGCAGTTCTTC	CASSDLAGRFYNEQFF
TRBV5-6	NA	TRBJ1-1	TGTGCCAGCAGTCACGTTGGACAAACGAACACTGAAGCTTTCTTT	CASSHVGQTNTEAFF
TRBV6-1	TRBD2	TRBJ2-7	TGTGCCAGCAGTTCCAGCGGGATGGCGAACGAGCAGTACTTC	CASSSSGMANEQYF
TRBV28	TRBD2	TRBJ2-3	TGTGCCAGCAGTTTAGCGGGAGCCCCAGATACGCAGTATTTT	CASSLAGAPDTQYF
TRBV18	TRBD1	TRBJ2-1	TGTGCCAGCTCACCGGGACAGGGGGCCTACAATGAGCAGTTCTTC	CASSPGQGAYNEQFF
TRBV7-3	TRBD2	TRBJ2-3	TGTGCCAGCAGCTTAAGCCTAGCGGGGGCCGGCCACACAGATACGCAGTATTTT	CASSLSLAGAGHTDTQYF